Listed below are T cell receptor beta chains from one sample, sequenced in a study of CXCR3-negative and CXCR3-positive naive CD8 T cells. TCRdb reanalyzed the 5' RACE reads and collapses them to one entry per CDR3 protein, without DNA. The sample table sets out 100,000 to 150,000 distinct CDR3 sequences. The sample comprised naive CXCR3- CD8+ T cells from blood. All receptors come from a human donor in good health. Some clones in this sample may be carry-over from other donors' samples. Both conserved end residues are part of each CDR3.

v_gene	j_gene	CDR3aa
TRBV28	TRBJ2-1	CASSPRREVDEQFF
TRBV6-5	TRBJ1-2	CASSYSYRDGYTF
TRBV29-1	TRBJ2-3	CSVEPWNHDTQYF
TRBV12-3/TRBV12-4	TRBJ2-1	CASSFPRGHNEQFF
TRBV12-3/TRBV12-4	TRBJ1-1	CASSQTYPEGAFF
TRBV19	TRBJ1-2	CASNRFPGEGYTF
TRBV3-1	TRBJ2-1	CASSSRGRALDGEQFF
TRBV7-3	TRBJ2-4	CASSTPRTLAKNIQYF
TRBV5-1	TRBJ2-2	CASSLSTGATGELFF
TRBV15	TRBJ2-5	CATSRDRGEVETQYF
TRBV9	TRBJ2-6	CASSPPAGAVMTF
TRBV4-3	TRBJ2-3	CASSHWLGSTDTQYF
TRBV4-1	TRBJ1-1	CASSQVLGDYPGSFF
TRBV14	TRBJ1-6	CASSLSPGRGHDLYNSPLHF
TRBV28	TRBJ2-7	CASSLFGTVSSYEQYF
TRBV20-1	TRBJ2-7	CSARGSGDYEQYF
TRBV14	TRBJ1-2	CASSQDLGGGGANYGYTF
TRBV5-5	TRBJ1-1	CASSPDRARNTEAFF
TRBV13	TRBJ2-5	CASRRTSGGYQETQYF
TRBV5-1	TRBJ1-1	CASSPGGGEGTEAFF
TRBV7-7	TRBJ1-2	CASSHRETSYGYTF
TRBV7-2	TRBJ2-7	CASSDRDTRYEQYF
TRBV3-1	TRBJ1-1	CASSPYDRSEAFF
TRBV7-2	TRBJ1-5	CASSLADSNQPQHF
TRBV28	TRBJ2-7	CASSPYPKGHLYEQYF
TRBV4-1	TRBJ2-7	CASSQDPLAGGYEQYF
TRBV6-5	TRBJ1-1	CASSPPRGGFFVNTEAFF
TRBV29-1	TRBJ2-7	CSVETATGLIETQYF
TRBV7-9	TRBJ1-1	CASSFHRGDTEAFF
TRBV28	TRBJ2-7	CASEGANNEQYF
TRBV28	TRBJ2-5	CASSSWTSGSSETQYF
TRBV25-1	TRBJ2-7	CASSFLGYEQYF
TRBV20-1	TRBJ2-5	CSATDSLETQYF
TRBV27	TRBJ2-7	CASTTGTAYSEQYF
TRBV2	TRBJ2-3	CASSTYRVNTDTQYF
TRBV5-1	TRBJ2-7	CASSPRGTYEQYF
TRBV3-1	TRBJ2-5	CASSPRWGERETQYF
TRBV20-1	TRBJ2-1	CSANGDDYNEQFF
TRBV3-1	TRBJ2-2	CASSQDRLAGEYTGELFF
TRBV4-1	TRBJ2-5	CASSQGDLGQETQYF
TRBV29-1	TRBJ1-2	CSVEDGGEGGYTF
TRBV12-3/TRBV12-4	TRBJ2-1	CASSPSGGYNEQFF
TRBV24-1	TRBJ2-2	CATSDFREIGELFF
TRBV7-8	TRBJ1-5	CASSLEGQGWLDNQPQHF
TRBV5-1	TRBJ2-7	CASSLDVGQALYEQYF
TRBV15	TRBJ2-5	CATSRRNRPRAQETQYF
TRBV5-1	TRBJ1-1	CASSLSGPWNTEAFF
TRBV5-1	TRBJ2-7	CASSLLGRDAYEQYF
TRBV4-1	TRBJ2-7	CASSQEDREVYEQYF
TRBV28	TRBJ2-7	CASSLYGGNSYEQYF
TRBV4-3	TRBJ2-3	CASSTSGRRAEDTQYF
TRBV7-6	TRBJ2-5	CASSLGGKETQYF
TRBV7-9	TRBJ2-5	CASSLAIGRTETQYF
TRBV11-2	TRBJ2-7	CASSLAGGAGEWYEQYF
TRBV29-1	TRBJ2-1	CSVEDGVWRGNEYNEQFF
TRBV29-1	TRBJ2-5	CSVEVPGGETQYF
TRBV12-3/TRBV12-4	TRBJ2-5	CASAPEGLAGIQETQYF
TRBV29-1	TRBJ2-7	CSVGGDSYEQYF
TRBV28	TRBJ2-1	CASRLTSPNENEQFF
TRBV7-9	TRBJ2-3	CASSLAGKMGDTDTQYF